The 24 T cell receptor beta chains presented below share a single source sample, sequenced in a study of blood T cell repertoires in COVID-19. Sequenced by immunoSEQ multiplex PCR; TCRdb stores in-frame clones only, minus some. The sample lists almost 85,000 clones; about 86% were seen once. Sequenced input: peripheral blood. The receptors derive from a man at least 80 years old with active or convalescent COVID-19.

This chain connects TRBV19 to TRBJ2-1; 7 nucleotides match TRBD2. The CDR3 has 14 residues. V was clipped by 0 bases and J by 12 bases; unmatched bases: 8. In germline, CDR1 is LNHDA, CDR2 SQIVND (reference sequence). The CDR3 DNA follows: TGTGCCAGTAGTATAGACCGGGCGGGAGAGGCGCAGTTCTTC. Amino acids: CASSIDRAGEAQFF.

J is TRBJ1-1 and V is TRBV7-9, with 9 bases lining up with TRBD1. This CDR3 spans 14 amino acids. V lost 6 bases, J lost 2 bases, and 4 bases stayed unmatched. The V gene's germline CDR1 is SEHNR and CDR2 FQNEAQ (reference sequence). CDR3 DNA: TGTGCCAGCAGAATGGGACAGGGTAACACTGAAGCTTTCTTT. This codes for CASRMGQGNTEAFF. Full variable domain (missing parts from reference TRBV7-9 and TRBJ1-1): DTGVSQNPRHKITKRGQNVTFRCDPISEHNRLYWYRQTLGQGPEFLTYFQNEAQLEKSRLLSDRFSAERPKGSFSTLEIQRTEQGDSAMYLCASRMGQGNTEAFFGQGTRLTVV.

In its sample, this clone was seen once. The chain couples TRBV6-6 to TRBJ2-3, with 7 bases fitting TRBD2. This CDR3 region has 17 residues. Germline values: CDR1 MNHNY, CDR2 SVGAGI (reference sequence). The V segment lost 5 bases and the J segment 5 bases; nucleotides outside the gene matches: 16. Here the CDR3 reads CASSLQPFGGRIDTQYF. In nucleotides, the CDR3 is TGTGCCAGCAGTCTACAACCCTTTGGCGGGAGAATAGATACGCAGTATTTT.

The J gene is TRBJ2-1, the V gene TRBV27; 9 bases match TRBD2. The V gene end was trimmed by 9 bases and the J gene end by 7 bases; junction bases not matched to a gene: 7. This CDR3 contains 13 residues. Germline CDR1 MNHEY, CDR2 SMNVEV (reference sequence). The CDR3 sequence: CASKRLAGNEQFF. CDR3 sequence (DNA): TGTGCCAGTAAGAGGCTAGCGGGGAATGAGCAGTTCTTC.

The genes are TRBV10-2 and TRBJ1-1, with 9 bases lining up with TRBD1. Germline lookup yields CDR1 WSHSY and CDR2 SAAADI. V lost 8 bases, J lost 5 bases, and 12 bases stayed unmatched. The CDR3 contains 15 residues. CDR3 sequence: CASGILGQGKTEAFF. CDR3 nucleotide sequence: TGCGCCAGCGGAATATTGGGACAGGGAAAGACTGAAGCTTTCTTT.

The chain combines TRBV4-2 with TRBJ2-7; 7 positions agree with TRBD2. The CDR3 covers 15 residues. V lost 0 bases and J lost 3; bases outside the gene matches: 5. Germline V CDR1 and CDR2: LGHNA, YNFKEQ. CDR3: CASSQDRAGHYEQYF. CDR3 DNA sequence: TGTGCCAGCAGCCAAGATCGAGCGGGGCACTACGAGCAGTACTTC.

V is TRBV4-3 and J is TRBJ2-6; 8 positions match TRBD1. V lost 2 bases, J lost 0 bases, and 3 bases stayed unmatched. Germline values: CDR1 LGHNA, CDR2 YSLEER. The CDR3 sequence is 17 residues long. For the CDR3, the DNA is TGCGCCAGCAGCCAATCCACAGGGGGCTCTGGGGCCAACGTCCTGACTTTC. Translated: CASSQSTGGSGANVLTF.

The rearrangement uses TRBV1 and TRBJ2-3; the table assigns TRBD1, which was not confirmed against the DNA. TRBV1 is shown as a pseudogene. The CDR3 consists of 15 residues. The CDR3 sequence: CTSSQGGPCTDTQYF. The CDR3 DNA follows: TGCACCAGCAGCCAAGGGGGGCCCTGCACAGATACGCAGTATTTT.

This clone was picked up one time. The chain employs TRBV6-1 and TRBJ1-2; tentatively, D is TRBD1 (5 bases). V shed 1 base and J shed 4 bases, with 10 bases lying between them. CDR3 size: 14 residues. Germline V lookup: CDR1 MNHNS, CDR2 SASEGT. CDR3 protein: CASSEGGAVYGYTF. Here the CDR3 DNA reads TGTGCCAGCAGTGAAGGCGGGGCGGTCTATGGCTACACCTTC.

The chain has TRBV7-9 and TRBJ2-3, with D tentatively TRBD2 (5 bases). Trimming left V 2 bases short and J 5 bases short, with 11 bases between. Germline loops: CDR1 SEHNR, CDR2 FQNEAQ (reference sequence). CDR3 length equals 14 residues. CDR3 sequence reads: CASSLTGGEDTQYF. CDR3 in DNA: TGTGCCAGCAGCTTAACCGGAGGCGAAGATACGCAGTATTTT.

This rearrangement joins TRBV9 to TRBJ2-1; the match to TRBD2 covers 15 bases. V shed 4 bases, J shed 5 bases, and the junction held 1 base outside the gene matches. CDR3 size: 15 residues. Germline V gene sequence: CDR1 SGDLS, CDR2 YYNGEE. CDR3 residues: CASSWTSGGDNEQFF. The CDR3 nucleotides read TGTGCCAGCAGCTGGACTAGCGGGGGGGACAATGAGCAGTTCTTC.

Here the CDR3 reads CAIFQAGQENTEAFF. The CDR3 DNA follows: TGTGCCATCTTCCAGGCGGGACAGGAAAACACTGAAGCTTTCTTT. The chain is built from TRBV2 and TRBJ1-1; TRBD1 matches 8 bases. In germline, CDR1 is SNHLY, CDR2 FYNNEI. The CDR3 extends over 15 amino acids. With 10 bases clipped from V and 2 bases from J, the junction kept 12 bases outside the gene matches.

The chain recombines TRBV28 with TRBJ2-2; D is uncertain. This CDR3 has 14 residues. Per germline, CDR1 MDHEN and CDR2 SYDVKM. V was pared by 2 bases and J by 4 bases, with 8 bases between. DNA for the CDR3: TGTGCCAGCAGTTTACGCGGAAGCACCGGGGAGCTGTTTTTT. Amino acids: CASSLRGSTGELFF.

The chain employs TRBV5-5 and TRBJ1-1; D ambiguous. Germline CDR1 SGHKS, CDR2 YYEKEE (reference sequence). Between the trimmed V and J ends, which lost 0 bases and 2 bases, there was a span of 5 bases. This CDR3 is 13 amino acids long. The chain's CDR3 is CASSLDSNTEAFF. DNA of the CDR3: TGTGCCAGCAGCTTGGACAGTAACACTGAAGCTTTCTTT. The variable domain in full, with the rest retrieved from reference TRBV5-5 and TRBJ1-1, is DAGVTQSPTHLIKTRGQQVTLRCSPISGHKSVSWYQQVLGQGPQFIFQYYEKEERGRGNFPDRFSARQFPNYSSELNVNALLLGDSALYLCASSLDSNTEAFFGQGTRLTVV.

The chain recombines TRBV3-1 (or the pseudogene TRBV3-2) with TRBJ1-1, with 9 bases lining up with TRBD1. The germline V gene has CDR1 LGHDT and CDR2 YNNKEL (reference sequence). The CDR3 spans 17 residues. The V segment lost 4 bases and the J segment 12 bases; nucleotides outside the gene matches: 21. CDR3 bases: TGTGCCAGCAGCCTCCCGGGACAGGGAAACTTGAACGATTTGCCTTTCTTT. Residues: CASSLPGQGNLNDLPFF.

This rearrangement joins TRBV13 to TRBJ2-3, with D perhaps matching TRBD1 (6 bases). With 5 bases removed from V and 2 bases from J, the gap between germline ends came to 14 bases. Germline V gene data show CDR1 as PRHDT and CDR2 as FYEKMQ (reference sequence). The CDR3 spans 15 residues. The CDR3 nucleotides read TGTGCCAGCAGCCCTTCAGGGGCCGCCACAGATACGCAGTATTTT. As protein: CASSPSGAATDTQYF.

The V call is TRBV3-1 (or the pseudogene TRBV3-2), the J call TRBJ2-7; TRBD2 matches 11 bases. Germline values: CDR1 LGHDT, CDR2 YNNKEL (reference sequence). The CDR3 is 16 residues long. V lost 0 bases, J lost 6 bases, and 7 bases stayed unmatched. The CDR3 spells CASSQDKGLAGGEQYF. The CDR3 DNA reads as TGTGCCAGCAGCCAAGATAAAGGACTAGCGGGCGGCGAGCAGTACTTC.

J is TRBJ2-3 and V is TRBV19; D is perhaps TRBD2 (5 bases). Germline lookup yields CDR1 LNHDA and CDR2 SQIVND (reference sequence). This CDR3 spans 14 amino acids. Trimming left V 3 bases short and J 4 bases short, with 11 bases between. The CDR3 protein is CASSIPSSADTQYF. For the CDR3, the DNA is TGTGCCAGTAGTATTCCTAGCAGTGCAGATACGCAGTATTTT.

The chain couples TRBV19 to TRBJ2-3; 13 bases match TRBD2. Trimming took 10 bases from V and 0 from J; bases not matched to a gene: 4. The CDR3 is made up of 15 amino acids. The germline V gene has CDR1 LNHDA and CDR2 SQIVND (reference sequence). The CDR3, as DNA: TGTGCCACTGGACTAGCGGGGGATAGCACAGATACGCAGTATTTT. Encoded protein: CATGLAGDSTDTQYF.

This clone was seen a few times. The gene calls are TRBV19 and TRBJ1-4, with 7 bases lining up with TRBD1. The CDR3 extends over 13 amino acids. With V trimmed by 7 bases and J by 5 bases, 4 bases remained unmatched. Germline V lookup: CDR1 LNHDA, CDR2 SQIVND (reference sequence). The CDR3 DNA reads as TGTGCCAGTAAGGGACAGCAGAATGAAAAACTGTTTTTT. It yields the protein CASKGQQNEKLFF. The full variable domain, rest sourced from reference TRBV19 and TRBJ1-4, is DGGITQSPKYLFRKEGQNVTLSCEQNLNHDAMYWYRQDPGQGLRLIYYSQIVNDFQKGDIAEGYSVSREKKESFPLTVTSAQKNPTAFYLCASKGQQNEKLFFGSGTQLSVL.

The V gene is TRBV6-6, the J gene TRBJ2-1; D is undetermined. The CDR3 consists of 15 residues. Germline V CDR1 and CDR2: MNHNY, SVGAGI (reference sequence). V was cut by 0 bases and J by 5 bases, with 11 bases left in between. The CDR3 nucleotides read TGTGCCAGCAGTTACTCGCACACAGAGAACAATGAGCAGTTCTTC. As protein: CASSYSHTENNEQFF.

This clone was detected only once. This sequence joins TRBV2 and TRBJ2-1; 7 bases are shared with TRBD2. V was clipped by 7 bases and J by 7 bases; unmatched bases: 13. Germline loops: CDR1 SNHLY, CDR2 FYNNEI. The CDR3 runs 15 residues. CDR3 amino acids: CASIEGGAARNEQFF. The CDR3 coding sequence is TGTGCCAGCATCGAGGGAGGGGCGGCTAGGAATGAGCAGTTCTTC.

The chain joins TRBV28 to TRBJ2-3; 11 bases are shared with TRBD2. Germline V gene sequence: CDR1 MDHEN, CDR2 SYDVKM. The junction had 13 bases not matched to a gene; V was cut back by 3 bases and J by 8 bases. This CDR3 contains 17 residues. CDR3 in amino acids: CASSFASLAGGFGTQYF. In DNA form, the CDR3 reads TGTGCCAGCAGTTTCGCCAGTCTAGCGGGAGGTTTCGGTACGCAGTATTTT.

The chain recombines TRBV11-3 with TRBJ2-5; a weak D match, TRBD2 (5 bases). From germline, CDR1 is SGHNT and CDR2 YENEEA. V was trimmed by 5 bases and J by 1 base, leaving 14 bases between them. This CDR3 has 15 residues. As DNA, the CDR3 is TGTGCCAGCAGCCGAGGGAGAGCGCTCCAAGAGACCCAGTACTTC. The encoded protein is CASSRGRALQETQYF.